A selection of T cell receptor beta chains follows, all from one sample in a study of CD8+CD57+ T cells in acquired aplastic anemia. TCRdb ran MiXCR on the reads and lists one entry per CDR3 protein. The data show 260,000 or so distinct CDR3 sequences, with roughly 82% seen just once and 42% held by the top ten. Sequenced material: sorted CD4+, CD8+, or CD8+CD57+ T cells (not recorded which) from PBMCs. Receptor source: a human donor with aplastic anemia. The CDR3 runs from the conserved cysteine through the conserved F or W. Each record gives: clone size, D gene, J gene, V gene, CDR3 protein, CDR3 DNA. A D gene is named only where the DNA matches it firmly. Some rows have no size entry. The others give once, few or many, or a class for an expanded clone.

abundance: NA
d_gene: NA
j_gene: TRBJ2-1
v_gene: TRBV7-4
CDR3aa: CASSGAGGGNEQFF
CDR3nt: TGTGCCAGCAGCGGGGCAGGTGGAGGTAATGAGCAGTTCTTC

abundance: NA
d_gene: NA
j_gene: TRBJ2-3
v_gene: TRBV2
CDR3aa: CASSGASRTDTQYF
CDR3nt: TGTGCCAGCAGTGGGGCGTCCCGCACAGATACGCAGTATTTT

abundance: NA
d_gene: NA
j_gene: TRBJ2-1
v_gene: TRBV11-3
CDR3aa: CASSIQGGPSDEQFF
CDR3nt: TGTGCCAGCAGCATACAGGGAGGGCCCAGCGATGAGCAGTTCTTC

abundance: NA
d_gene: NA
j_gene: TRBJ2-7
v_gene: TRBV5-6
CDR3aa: CASSRETQIYEQYF
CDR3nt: TGTGCCAGCAGCAGGGAGACGCAGATCTACGAGCAGTACTTC

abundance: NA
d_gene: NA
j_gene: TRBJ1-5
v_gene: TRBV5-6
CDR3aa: CASSLDGGRRQPQHF
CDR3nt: TGTGCCAGCAGCTTGGACGGGGGACGACGTCAGCCCCAGCATTTT

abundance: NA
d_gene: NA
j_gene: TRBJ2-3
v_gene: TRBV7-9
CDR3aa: CASSRLPGADEQFF
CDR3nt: TGTGCCAGCAGCCGACTCCCGGGGGCGGATGAGCAGTTTTTT

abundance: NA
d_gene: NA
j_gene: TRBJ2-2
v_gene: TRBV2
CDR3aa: CASSLEGGKNTGELFF
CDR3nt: TGTGCCAGCAGCTTGGAGGGAGGTAAAAACACCGGGGAGCTGTTTTTT

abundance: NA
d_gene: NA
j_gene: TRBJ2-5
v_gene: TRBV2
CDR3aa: CASSGGSRNEPQYF
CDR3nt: TGTGCCAGCAGTGGAGGGAGCAGGAATGAGCCCCAGTACTTC

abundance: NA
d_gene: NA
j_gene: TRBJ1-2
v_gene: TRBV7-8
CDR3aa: CASSLPGGADTQCYTF
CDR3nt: TGTGCCAGCAGCTTACCGGGAGGGGCCGATACGCAGTGCTACACCTTC

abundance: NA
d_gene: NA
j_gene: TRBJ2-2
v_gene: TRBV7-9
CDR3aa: CASSLSLDRTGELFF
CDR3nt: TGTGCCAGCAGCTTGAGCCTTGATCGCACCGGGGAGCTGTTTTTT

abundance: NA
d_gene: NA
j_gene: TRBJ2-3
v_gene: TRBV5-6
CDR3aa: CASSPVWGPDTQYF
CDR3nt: TGTGCCAGCAGCCCTGTGTGGGGTCCCGATACGCAGTATTTT

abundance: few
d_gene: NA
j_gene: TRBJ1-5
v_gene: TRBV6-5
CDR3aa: CASSYLGGHQPQHF
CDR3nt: TGTGCCAGCAGTTACCTGGGGGGACATCAGCCCCAGCATTTT

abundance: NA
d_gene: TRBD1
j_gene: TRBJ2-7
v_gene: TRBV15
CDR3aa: CASSGPDRSDEQYF
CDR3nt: TGTGCCAGCAGCGGCCCGGACAGGTCCGACGAGCAGTACTTC

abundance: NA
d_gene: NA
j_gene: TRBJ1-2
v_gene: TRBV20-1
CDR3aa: CSARDVQNTIYGYTF
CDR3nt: TGCAGTGCTAGAGATGTGCAAAATACGATCTATGGCTACACCTTC

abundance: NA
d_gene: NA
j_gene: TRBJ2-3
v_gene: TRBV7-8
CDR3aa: CAPRVGGTAMKLF
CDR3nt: TGTGCTCCTAGGGTCGGGGGCACAGCAATGAAGCTTTTT

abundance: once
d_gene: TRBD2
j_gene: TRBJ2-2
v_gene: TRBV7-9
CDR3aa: CASSSRLAENTGELFF
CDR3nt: TGCGCCAGCAGCTCACGGCTAGCGGAGAACACCGGGGAGCTGTTTTTT

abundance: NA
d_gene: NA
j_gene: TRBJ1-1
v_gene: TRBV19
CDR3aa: CASSIASGGNNEEFF
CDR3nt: TGTGCCAGTAGTATAGCTAGCGGAGGCAACAATGAAGAGTTCTTC

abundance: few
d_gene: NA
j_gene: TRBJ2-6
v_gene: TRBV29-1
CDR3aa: CSVDASGANVLTF
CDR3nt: TGCAGCGTGGATGCCTCTGGGGCCAACGTCCTGACTTTC

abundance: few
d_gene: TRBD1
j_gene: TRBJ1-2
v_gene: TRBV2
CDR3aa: CASRADRGQPYGYTF
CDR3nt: TGTGCCAGCAGAGCCGATAGGGGACAGCCATATGGCTACACCTTC

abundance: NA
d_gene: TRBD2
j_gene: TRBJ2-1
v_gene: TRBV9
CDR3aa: CASSSPTSATQDLQFF
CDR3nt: TGTGCCAGCAGCTCTCCTACTAGCGCCACGCAGGATTTGCAGTTCTTC

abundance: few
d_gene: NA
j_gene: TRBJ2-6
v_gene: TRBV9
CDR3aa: CASSGGDRQGGNILTF
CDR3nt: TGTGCCAGCAGCGGGGGGGACCGACAGGGAGGAAACATCCTGACTTTC

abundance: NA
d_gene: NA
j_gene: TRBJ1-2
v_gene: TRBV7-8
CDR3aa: CASSPTVTDTHYYTF
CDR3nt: TGTGCCAGCAGCCCCACCGTCACAGATACGCATTATTACACCTTC

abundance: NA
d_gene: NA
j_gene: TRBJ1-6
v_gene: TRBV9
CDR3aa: CASSTAGGPSPLHF
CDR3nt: TGTGCCAGCAGCACGGCGGGGGGGCCTTCGCCCCTCCACTTT

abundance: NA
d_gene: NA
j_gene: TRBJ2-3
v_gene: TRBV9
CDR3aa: CASGVGGKDPQFF
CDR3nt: TGTGCCAGCGGCGTCGGGGGCAAAGATCCGCAGTTTTTT

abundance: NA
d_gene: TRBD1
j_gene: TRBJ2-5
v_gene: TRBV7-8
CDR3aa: CASSFHPDGTAQYF
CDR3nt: TGTGCCAGCAGCTTTCATCCAGACGGGACAGCCCAGTACTTC

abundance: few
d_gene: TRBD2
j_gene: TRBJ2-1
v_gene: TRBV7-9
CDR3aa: CASSFQRGGGRDEQFF
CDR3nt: TGTGCCAGCAGCTTTCAGAGAGGCGGGGGGAGGGATGAGCAGTTCTTC

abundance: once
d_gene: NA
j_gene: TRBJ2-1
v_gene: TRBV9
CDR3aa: CASSDGGKHEQFF
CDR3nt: TGTGCCAGCAGTGATGGGGGAAAGCATGAGCAGTTCTTC

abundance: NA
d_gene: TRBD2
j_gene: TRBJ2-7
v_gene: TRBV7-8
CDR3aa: CASSDAGGPDTQYYF
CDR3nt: TGTGCCAGCAGCGACGCGGGAGGTCCAGATACGCAGTATTACTTC

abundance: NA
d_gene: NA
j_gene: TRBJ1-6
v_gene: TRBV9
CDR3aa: CASSLGTAGNHSPLHF
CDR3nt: TGTGCCAGCAGCTTAGGGACCGCCGGCAATCATTCACCCCTCCACTTT

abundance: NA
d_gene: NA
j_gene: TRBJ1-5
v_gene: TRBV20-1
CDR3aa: CSASSTGSGGQPQHF
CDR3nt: TGCAGTGCTAGTTCTACGGGGAGCGGAGGTCAGCCCCAGCATTTT

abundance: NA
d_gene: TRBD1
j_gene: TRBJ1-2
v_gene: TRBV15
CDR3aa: CATSRGGIDRAGYGYTF
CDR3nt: TGTGCCACCAGCAGAGGGGGGATCGACAGGGCTGGCTATGGCTACACCTTC

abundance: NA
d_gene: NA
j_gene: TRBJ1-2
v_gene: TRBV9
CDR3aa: CASSEGSDTEYFF
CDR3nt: TGTGCCAGCAGCGAAGGGTCAGATACGGAGTATTTTTTC

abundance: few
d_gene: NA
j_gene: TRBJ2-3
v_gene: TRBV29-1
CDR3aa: CSVGRPTSTDTQYF
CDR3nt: TGCAGCGTAGGACGGCCAACTAGCACAGATACGCAGTATTTT

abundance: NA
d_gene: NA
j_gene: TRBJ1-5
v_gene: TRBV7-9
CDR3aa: CASSLVPGELGFEPQHF
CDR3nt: TGTGCCAGCAGCTTAGTCCCAGGGGAGCTGGGTTTTGAACCCCAGCATTTT

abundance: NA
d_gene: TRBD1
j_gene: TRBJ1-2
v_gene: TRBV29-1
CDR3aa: CSVSDRDSYGYTF
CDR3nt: TGCAGCGTATCGGACAGGGACTCCTATGGCTACACCTTC

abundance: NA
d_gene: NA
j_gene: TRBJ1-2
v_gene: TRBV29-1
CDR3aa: CSVAGAHSFGYGYTF
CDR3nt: TGCAGCGTTGCGGGGGCGCATAGTTTTGGGTATGGCTACACCTTC

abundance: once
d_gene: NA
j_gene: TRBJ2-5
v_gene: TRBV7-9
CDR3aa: CASSMGETQYIESF
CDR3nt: TGTGCCAGCAGCATGGGTGAGACGCAGTACATCGAGTCATTC

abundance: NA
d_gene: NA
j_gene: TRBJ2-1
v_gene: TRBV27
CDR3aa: CASSWRSQRNTQFF
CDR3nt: TGTGCCAGCAGTTGGAGAAGCCAACGAAATACCCAGTTCTTC

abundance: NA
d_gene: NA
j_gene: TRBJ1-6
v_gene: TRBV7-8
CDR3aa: CASSLGGGRDKQPLHF
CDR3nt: TGTGCCAGCAGCTTGGGGGGAGGCCGCGATAAGCAACCCCTCCACTTT

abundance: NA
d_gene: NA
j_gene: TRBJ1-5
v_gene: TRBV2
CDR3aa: CASSRRAGTMPQHF
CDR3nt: TGTGCCAGCAGTCGAAGGGCGGGGACCATGCCCCAGCATTTT

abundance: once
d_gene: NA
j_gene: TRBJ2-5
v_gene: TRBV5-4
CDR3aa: CASSFDRVQETQYF
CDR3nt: TGTGCCAGCAGCTTTGATCGGGTGCAAGAGACCCAGTACTTC

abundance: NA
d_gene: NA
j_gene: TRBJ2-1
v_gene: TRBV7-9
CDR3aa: CASSLVPGELELVF
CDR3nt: TGTGCCAGCAGCTTAGTGCCCGGGGAGCTTGAGCTTGTATTC

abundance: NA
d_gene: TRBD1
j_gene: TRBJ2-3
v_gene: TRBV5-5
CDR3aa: CASSFGTDRVNSTDTQYF
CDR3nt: TGTGCCAGCAGCTTCGGGACAGACAGGGTGAACAGCACAGATACGCAGTATTTT

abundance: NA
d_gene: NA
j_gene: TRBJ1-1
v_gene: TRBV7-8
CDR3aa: CASSLAVGANTQAFF
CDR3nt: TGTGCCAGCAGCTTAGCGGTGGGAGCCAATACGCAAGCTTTCTTT

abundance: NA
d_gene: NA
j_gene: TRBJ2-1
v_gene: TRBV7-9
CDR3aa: CASSPAGGSEELF
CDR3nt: TGTGCCAGCAGCCCAGCAGGTGGGAGCGAGGAGCTCTTC

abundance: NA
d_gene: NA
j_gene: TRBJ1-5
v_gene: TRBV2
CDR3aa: CASGDGETHKQHF
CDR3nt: TGTGCCAGCGGTGACGGGGAGACCCATAAGCAGCATTTT

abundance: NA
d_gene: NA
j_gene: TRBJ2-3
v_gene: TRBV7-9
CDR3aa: CASSLDRGFLDTQYF
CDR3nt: TGTGCCAGCAGCTTAGATAGAGGATTCCTAGATACGCAGTATTTT

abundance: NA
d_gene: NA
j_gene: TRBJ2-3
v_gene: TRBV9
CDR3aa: CASSVEQGPDTQYF
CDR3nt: TGTGCCAGCAGCGTAGAGCAAGGTCCCGATACGCAGTATTTT

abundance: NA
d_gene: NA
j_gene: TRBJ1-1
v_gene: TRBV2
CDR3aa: CASSNRPGTEAFF
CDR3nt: TGTGCCAGCAGTAATAGACCTGGCACTGAAGCTTTCTTT